These 21 T cell receptor beta chains were sequenced from one sample in a study of blood T cells in healthy people across ages. It was with a sample-barcoded 5' primer and a J-beta primer mix that a second PCR of roughly 7 to 12 cycles was run. Using its own MiXCR run on the 5' RACE reads, TCRdb lists one record per CDR3 protein. The sample includes 1.5 million to 2 million distinct CDR3 sequences, 28% seen only once; the top ten take 6.5% to 8.5%. Material for sequencing was blood. All receptors come from a woman between 25 and 40 years old in good health.

This clonotype has a count of ten or more. V and J are TRBV5-1 and TRBJ1-2; D is possibly TRBD1 (5 bases). The CDR3 loop spans 13 amino acids. V was cut by 0 bases and J by 6 bases, with 9 bases left in between. Germline V gene lookup returns CDR1 SGHRS and CDR2 YFSETQ. CDR3: CASSLGAGHGYTF. The CDR3 nucleotides read TGCGCCAGCAGCTTGGGGGCAGGGCATGGCTACACCTTC. Looking up the rest from reference TRBV5-1 and TRBJ1-2 gives the full variable domain: KAGVTQTPRYLIKTRGQQVTLSCSPISGHRSVSWYQQTPGQGLQFLFEYFSETQRNKGNFPGRFSGRQFSNSRSEMNVSTLELGDSALYLCASSLGAGHGYTFGSGTRLTVV.

The table lists this clonotype with many counts. The chain joins TRBV6-1 to TRBJ1-2; D is ambiguous. The germline V gene has CDR1 MNHNS and CDR2 SASEGT. V gave up 5 bases and J gave up 4 bases, with 11 bases separating them. This CDR3 contains 13 residues. In nucleotides, the CDR3 is TGTGCCAGCAGTATCGACGAGGGCTATGGCTACACCTTC. It translates to CASSIDEGYGYTF.

To note about this clonotype: This may be a read error: a much more frequent sequence differs by one nucleotide. The genes are TRBV7-2 and TRBJ2-7, with 9 bases lining up with TRBD2. The CDR3 consists of 15 residues. V dropped 5 bases and J dropped 5; count of bases not matched to a gene: 10. Per the germline V gene, CDR1 is SGHTA and CDR2 is FQGNSA. CDR3 nucleotide sequence: TGTGCCAGCAGCCGCGGACTAGCGAGAGGTAACGAGCAGTACTTC. This gives the protein CASSRGLARGNEQYF.

The J gene is TRBJ2-2, the V gene TRBV7-2; either TRBD1 or TRBD2 may supply D (6 bases each). Trimming took off 1 base at V and 2 bases at J, with 11 bases between the two ends. This CDR3 has 16 residues. CDR1 SGHTA and CDR2 FQGNSA come from the germline V gene. In nucleotides, the CDR3 is TGTGCCAGCAGCTTAGGGGGGGCCCGAAACACCGGGGAGCTGTTTTTT. It specifies CASSLGGARNTGELFF.

This chain joins TRBV25-1 and TRBJ2-4; D is possibly TRBD1 (7 bases). The germline V gene has CDR1 MGHDK and CDR2 SYGVNS. Trimming cost V 2 bases and J 6 bases, with 14 bases left between them. There are 15 residues in the CDR3. CDR3 amino acids: CASSEPGGGGNIQYF. CDR3 nucleotide sequence: TGTGCCAGCAGTGAACCAGGAGGGGGCGGAAACATTCAGTACTTC.

This clonotype has just a few counts. CDR3 sequence reads: CASSMEWGRYWNEQFF. As DNA, the CDR3 is TGTGCCAGTAGTATGGAGTGGGGTCGATATTGGAATGAGCAGTTCTTC. V gene TRBV19 combines with J gene TRBJ2-1; D not certain. This CDR3 region has 16 residues. Per germline, CDR1 LNHDA and CDR2 SQIVND (reference sequence). V lost 3 bases and J lost 7, with 19 bases in between. Variable domain in full (rest from reference TRBV19 and TRBJ2-1): DGGITQSPKYLFRKEGQNVTLSCEQNLNHDAMYWYRQDPGQGLRLIYYSQIVNDFQKGDIAEGYSVSREKKESFPLTVTSAQKNPTAFYLCASSMEWGRYWNEQFFGPGTRLTVL.

This clonotype was seen only a few times. The V and J genes are TRBV5-1 and TRBJ2-1, with 7 bases aligning to TRBD2. Germline V gives CDR1 SGHRS, CDR2 YFSETQ. Germline trimming cut 0 bases from V and 8 bases from J; bases unmatched to any gene: 5. The CDR3 is made up of 14 amino acids. The CDR3 sequence is CASSLGTRGHEQFF. DNA for the CDR3: TGCGCCAGCAGCTTGGGGACTAGAGGCCATGAGCAGTTCTTC.

This clonotype was detected only a few times. The V and J genes are TRBV10-1 and TRBJ2-1; 14 bases map to TRBD2. Germline V gives CDR1 WNHNN, CDR2 SYGVQD (reference sequence). Trimming took 4 bases from V and 1 from J; bases not matched to a gene: 3. The CDR3 has 17 residues. Here the CDR3 DNA reads TGCGCCAGCAGTGGGACTAGCGGGGGGCTATCCTACAATGAGCAGTTCTTC. This codes for CASSGTSGGLSYNEQFF.

This clonotype was seen a handful of times. The chain has TRBV20-1 and TRBJ1-5; unclear D gene. The length of the CDR3 is 17 residues. Germline values: CDR1 DFQATT, CDR2 SNEGSKA (reference sequence). The ends were cut back, 0 bases at V and 5 bases at J, with 20 bases in the middle. CDR3: CSARDQRVEFFYQPQHF. The CDR3 DNA reads TGCAGTGCTAGAGATCAGCGGGTAGAGTTTTTCTATCAGCCCCAGCATTTT.

The table lists this clonotype with a few counts. The chain uses TRBV20-1 and TRBJ1-2; D not resolved. Germline assignment: CDR1 DFQATT and CDR2 SNEGSKA (reference sequence). V lost 5 bases and J 2 bases, leaving 15 bases between the germline ends. CDR3 size: 14 residues. In DNA form, the CDR3 reads TGCAGTGCTGGCCGTCCCGGAGGAAACTATGGCTACACCTTC. It specifies CSAGRPGGNYGYTF.

In its sample, this clonotype was seen a few times. This sequence joins TRBV12-3 or TRBV12-4 and TRBJ1-2; the D gene is possibly TRBD1 (5 bases). The V end lost 7 bases, the J end lost 6 bases, and 15 bases lay between the germline ends. There are 13 residues in the CDR3. CDR3 DNA: TGTGCCAGCACCACCACGGGGGGGGATGGCTACACCTTC. Its translation: CASTTTGGDGYTF.

The chain employs TRBV14 and TRBJ2-7; 13 nucleotides line up with TRBD2. With V trimmed by 2 bases and J by 6 bases, 13 bases remained unmatched. In germline, CDR1 is SGHDN, CDR2 FVKESK. CDR3 size: 18 residues. The CDR3 coding sequence is TGTGCCAGCAGCCAACACCCGGGACTAGCGGGGAGGGCCATCGAGCAGTACTTC. It encodes CASSQHPGLAGRAIEQYF.

This rearrangement joins TRBV12-3 or TRBV12-4 to TRBJ1-2; 9 bases match TRBD1. With 4 bases clipped from V and 3 bases from J, the junction kept 6 bases outside the gene matches. This CDR3 has 15 amino acids. The chain's CDR3 is CASSSGTGSHYGYTF. Here the CDR3 DNA reads TGTGCCAGCAGTTCGGGGACAGGGTCGCACTATGGCTACACCTTC.

There are a few counts of this clonotype. V is TRBV7-2 and J is TRBJ2-1; weak D call: TRBD2 (6 bases). Germline V gene sequence: CDR1 SGHTA, CDR2 FQGNSA. Trimming stripped 0 bases from V and 5 bases from J, with 11 bases between. This CDR3 comprises 15 residues. Here the CDR3 reads CASSLAHAGNNEQFF. The CDR3, as DNA: TGTGCCAGCAGCTTAGCCCATGCGGGGAACAATGAGCAGTTCTTC.

This chain connects TRBV20-1 to TRBJ1-5; D possibly corresponds to TRBD1 (6 bases). The germline gives CDR1 DFQATT, CDR2 SNEGSKA (reference sequence). Trimming removed 5 bases from V and 1 base from J, with 24 bases in between. The CDR3 totals 18 residues. Here the CDR3 reads CSAHPSVGGGLSNQPQHF. The CDR3 DNA sequence: TGCAGTGCTCACCCCTCCGTGGGGGGCGGATTAAGCAATCAGCCCCAGCATTTT.

The table lists this clonotype with a few counts. V and J are TRBV29-1 and TRBJ2-1, with TRBD2 matching 14 bases. Trimming took 4 bases from V and 1 from J; bases not matched to a gene: 6. The germline gives CDR1 SQVTM, CDR2 ANQGSEA. The length of the CDR3 is 17 residues. DNA for the CDR3: TGCAGCGTTGGACTAGCGGGGGGGTTTCGTTCCTACAATGAGCAGTTCTTC. Its protein product is CSVGLAGGFRSYNEQFF.

This chain connects TRBV12-3 or TRBV12-4 to TRBJ2-3; no definite D call. Trimming shortened V by 2 bases and J by 3 bases, and 9 bases separated the two germline ends. This CDR3 contains 14 residues. The CDR3 spells CASSLRLRTDTQYF. The CDR3 DNA reads as TGTGCCAGCAGTTTAAGGTTGAGGACAGATACGCAGTATTTT.

The chain is built from TRBV7-3 and TRBJ2-2; D call uncertain. From germline, CDR1 is SGHTA and CDR2 FQGTGA. The CDR3 consists of 15 residues. Trimming cost V 5 bases and J 0 bases, with 10 bases left between them. The CDR3 region has the DNA TGTGCCAGCAGCCCTTTTGGATCGAACACCGGGGAGCTGTTTTTT. This sequence encodes CASSPFGSNTGELFF. The full variable domain, its missing parts supplied by reference TRBV7-3 and TRBJ2-2, is GAGVSQTPSNKVTEKGKYVELRCDPISGHTALYWYRQSLGQGPEFLIYFQGTGAADDSGLPNDRFFAVRPEGSVSTLKIQRTERGDSAVYLCASSPFGSNTGELFFGEGSRLTVL.

The chain is built from TRBV27 and TRBJ2-1, with TRBD1 identical over 8 bases. Germline values: CDR1 MNHEY, CDR2 SMNVEV (reference sequence). This CDR3 is 12 amino acids long. The V gene end was trimmed by 6 bases and the J gene end by 12 bases; junction bases not matched to a gene: 7. The CDR3 is CASRERTGTQFF. CDR3 bases: TGTGCCAGCAGGGAACGGACAGGGACGCAGTTCTTC.

This clonotype was seen only once. The genes are TRBV12-3 or TRBV12-4 and TRBJ2-7; maybe TRBD1 (5 bases). Trimming took off 9 bases at V and 1 base at J, with 16 bases between the two ends. CDR3 length: 14 residues. The CDR3 coding sequence is TGTGCCAGTACCCTGGGGCCCGGATCCTACGAGCAGTACTTC. Translation gives CASTLGPGSYEQYF.

This clonotype occurred a few times. J is TRBJ1-2 and V is TRBV5-1; D gene unclear. Germline CDR1 SGHRS, CDR2 YFSETQ. The CDR3 loop spans 15 amino acids. Trimming took off 5 bases at V and 4 bases at J, with 18 bases between the two ends. CDR3 amino acids: CASRPSLGRSYGYTF. The CDR3, as DNA: TGCGCCAGCAGACCCTCTCTGGGCAGGAGCTATGGCTACACCTTC.